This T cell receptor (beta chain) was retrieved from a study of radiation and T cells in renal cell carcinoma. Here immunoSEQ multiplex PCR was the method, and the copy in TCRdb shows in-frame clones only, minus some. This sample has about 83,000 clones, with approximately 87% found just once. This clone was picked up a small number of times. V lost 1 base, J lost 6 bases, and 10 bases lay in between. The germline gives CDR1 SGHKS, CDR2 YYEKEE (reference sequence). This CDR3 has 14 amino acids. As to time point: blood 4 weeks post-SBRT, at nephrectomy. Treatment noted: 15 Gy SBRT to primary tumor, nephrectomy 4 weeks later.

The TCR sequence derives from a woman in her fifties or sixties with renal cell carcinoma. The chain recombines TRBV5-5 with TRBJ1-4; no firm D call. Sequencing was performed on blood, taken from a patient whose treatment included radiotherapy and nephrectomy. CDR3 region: CASSLRSAYEKLFF. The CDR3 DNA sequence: TGTGCCAGCAGCTTGAGATCGGCTTATGAAAAACTGTTTTTT.